This entry describes one TCR beta chain. Antigen unknown. The naive CD8 fraction comprised CD45RO-negative cells positively selected for CCR7 and excluded terminally differentiated effector memory CD45RA+ cells. The sample belongs to a study of shared clonotypes between healthy human individuals. Study-level background: Each donor had three CD4 naive, three CD4 memory, two CD8 naive and one CD8 memory plate. Findings of the study overall: The rarefaction results pointed to incomplete sorted-subset sequencing despite large depth.

With 5 bases clipped from V and 3 bases from J, the junction kept 4 bases outside the gene matches. CDR1 and CDR2 (germline): SGHVS, FNYEAQ. The CDR3 is made up of 14 amino acids. Sequencing was performed with immunoSEQ multiplex PCR; in TCRdb, only in-frame clones are kept and a portion is missing. This table holds some 2,100,000 clones, approximately 94% found once. V gene TRBV7-6 combines with J gene TRBJ2-7, with 10 bases matching TRBD1. Material for sequencing was naive CD8+ T cells from PBMCs. This receptor was taken from a young man in good health. Some clones in this sample may be carry-over from other donors' samples. CDR3 nucleotide sequence: TGTGCCAGCAGCAGCGGGACAGGGGACTACGAGCAGTACTTC. It specifies CASSSGTGDYEQYF.